Listed below are T cell receptor beta chains from one sample, sequenced in a study of blood T cells in healthy people across ages. TCRdb fed the 5' RACE reads into MiXCR, producing one record per CDR3 protein. This sample has over a million distinct CDR3 sequences; less than 45% occur once, and the top ten carry about 3.8%. What was sequenced was blood. Receptor source: a woman between 18 and 29 years old in good health. Each CDR3 is given with its conserved first and last residue.

CDR3aa: CSARWVSGNTIYF; j_gene: TRBJ1-3; v_gene: TRBV20-1
CDR3aa: CASCQEMAGANVLTF; j_gene: TRBJ2-6; v_gene: TRBV2
CDR3aa: CASSSGQQETQYF; j_gene: TRBJ2-5; v_gene: TRBV5-1
CDR3aa: CASRAVGANVLTF; j_gene: TRBJ2-6; v_gene: TRBV4-1
CDR3aa: CASSQDRRRYNERFF; j_gene: TRBJ2-1; v_gene: TRBV4-3
CDR3aa: CASSKAVGARYSGYTF; j_gene: TRBJ1-2; v_gene: TRBV7-2
CDR3aa: CSARDALASDTQYF; j_gene: TRBJ2-3; v_gene: TRBV20-1
CDR3aa: CASSPHGTGNQPQHF; j_gene: TRBJ1-5; v_gene: TRBV2
CDR3aa: CASSLRRQLIDEQFF; j_gene: TRBJ2-1; v_gene: TRBV7-2
CDR3aa: CSARGSRQGVTDTQYF; j_gene: TRBJ2-3; v_gene: TRBV20-1
CDR3aa: CSARTRTVTSTDTQYF; j_gene: TRBJ2-3; v_gene: TRBV20-1
CDR3aa: CASSFRLGEQFF; j_gene: TRBJ2-1; v_gene: TRBV7-3
CDR3aa: CASFSGDRGRSGYTF; j_gene: TRBJ1-2; v_gene: TRBV7-2
CDR3aa: CSVVRGDTEAFF; j_gene: TRBJ1-1; v_gene: TRBV29-1
CDR3aa: CASSRREFTDTQYF; j_gene: TRBJ2-3; v_gene: TRBV6-2/TRBV6-3
CDR3aa: CASSQALTKNYGYTF; j_gene: TRBJ1-2; v_gene: TRBV3-1
CDR3aa: CASSYSWQGDEKLFF; j_gene: TRBJ1-4; v_gene: TRBV6-6
CDR3aa: CASSQDLAVEAFF; j_gene: TRBJ1-1; v_gene: TRBV4-1
CDR3aa: CSAPRGEQFF; j_gene: TRBJ2-1; v_gene: TRBV29-1
CDR3aa: CSARDSREVWETQYF; j_gene: TRBJ2-5; v_gene: TRBV20-1
CDR3aa: CATQYRVQNTEAFF; j_gene: TRBJ1-1; v_gene: TRBV6-1
CDR3aa: CASSLAGGANYGYTF; j_gene: TRBJ1-2; v_gene: TRBV7-9
CDR3aa: CASSLKRGDEQFF; j_gene: TRBJ2-1; v_gene: TRBV11-3
CDR3aa: CASSSLPFNEQYF; j_gene: TRBJ2-7; v_gene: TRBV6-2/TRBV6-3
CDR3aa: CSVERGTSGSLEQYF; j_gene: TRBJ2-7; v_gene: TRBV29-1